Given below is one T cell receptor (beta chain) in context. What it binds is unknown. Here immunoSEQ multiplex PCR was the method, and the copy in TCRdb shows in-frame clones only, minus some. Among over 120,000 clones listed, about 90% were seen once. This entry belongs to a study of T cell responses to AZD1222 COVID-19 vaccine. Notes on the study in general: After the peak T cell response, and only then, were repertoires sampled.

Sequenced material: peripheral blood, taken on day 0 of AZD1222 vaccination. This receptor was obtained from an adult in good health.

The CDR3 loop is CASSLTGSYNEQFF. The CDR3 DNA reads as TGTGCCAGCAGTTTGACAGGCTCCTACAATGAGCAGTTCTTC. The chain carries TRBV28 and TRBJ2-1; a possible D gene is TRBD1 (6 bases). V lost 3 bases to trimming and J lost 0 bases, with 6 bases between them. CDR1 and CDR2 from the germline V gene are MDHEN and SYDVKM. The CDR3 is made up of 14 amino acids.